This T cell receptor (beta chain) originates from a study of CXCR3-negative and CXCR3-positive naive CD8 T cells. Study as a whole: Overall TRB read output was about 140 million, and each library contained about 1.5 +/- 0.3 million reads.

Findings of the study overall: Comparison of naive CXCR3-negative and CXCR3-positive cells revealed similar TRBV-TRBJ usage, while memory cells differed. Diversity proved comparably high across both naive subsets and much lower in memory CD8+ cells.

With regard to this clonotype: The antigen is unknown.

Each TRB cDNA library was prepared by 5' RACE (with UMI labels). TCRdb reprocessed the 5' RACE reads, with one entry per CDR3 protein and no DNA. The sample has 150,000 or so distinct CDR3 sequences. Sequencing input: naive CXCR3- CD8+ T cells from blood. Subset defined: CD45RO-CCR7+CD27+CD95- naive CD8+ T cells lacking CXCR3 (TNR3-). This TCR derives from a human donor in good health. Some clones in this sample may be carry-over from other donors' samples.

This CDR3 reads CASSYTSGQVYEQYF. The chain carries TRBV27 and TRBJ2-7; TCRdb names TRBD1, which stays unverified in the absence of DNA. Germline CDR1 and CDR2: MNHEY and SMNVEV (reference sequence). CDR3 length equals 15 residues.